This TCR beta chain was identified in a study of blood T cell repertoires in COVID-19. Turning to the study itself: T cells, B-cell-depleted T cells, or PBMCs supplied cDNA or gDNA.

The CDR3 has 15 residues. Per the germline V gene, CDR1 is SEHNR and CDR2 is FQNEAQ (reference sequence). The trim removed 5 bases at V and 0 bases at J, leaving 3 bases unmatched. Repertoires were generated with immunoSEQ multiplex PCR, while TCRdb's copy carries only in-frame clones and drops some. The table lists about 72,000 clones, about 81% of them singletons. The sequenced sample consisted of peripheral blood. This chain connects TRBV7-9 to TRBJ1-5; 8 nucleotides line up with TRBD1. The source is a human donor in a cohort sampled during active COVID-19. CDR3 protein: CASSGTGGSNQPQHF. DNA of the CDR3: TGTGCCAGCAGCGGGACAGGAGGTAGCAATCAGCCCCAGCATTTT.